A selection of T cell receptor beta chains follows, all from one sample in a study of T cells in Graves' hyperthyroidism and ophthalmopathy. TCRdb re-called the multiplex PCR reads with MiXCR, one entry per CDR3 protein. There are around 490,000 distinct CDR3 sequences in the sample; nearly 20% occur only once, and about 50% lies in the top ten. The sequencing input was blood. Every receptor here comes from a middle-aged man with Graves' ophthalmopathy. CDR3s include the opening cysteine and the closing phenylalanine or tryptophan. D genes are given only for firm matches. Clone size is given for some rows only: seen once, a few or many times, or a class if the clone is expanded.

TRBJ2-7,NA,TRBV20-1,NA,CSARPGYLEQYF,TGCAGTGCTCGTCCAGGGTATCTCGAGCAGTACTTC
TRBJ2-1,NA,TRBV7-2,NA,CASSLIIGPPQGGGEQFF,TGTGCCAGCAGCTTAATCATTGGGCCCCCGCAGGGAGGGGGTGAGCAGTTCTTC
TRBJ2-1,few,TRBV28,TRBD2,CAASGISSSYNEQFF,TGTGCGGCTAGCGGGATTTCTAGCTCCTACAATGAGCAGTTCTTC
TRBJ1-6,NA,TRBV4-2,TRBD1,CASTDRAYNSPLHF,TGTGCCAGCACGGACAGGGCCTATAATTCACCCCTCCACTTT
TRBJ2-7,many,TRBV6-5,TRBD2,CASSYIGLAGGNEQYF,TGTGCCAGCAGTTACATTGGACTAGCGGGAGGGAACGAGCAGTACTTC
TRBJ1-2,few,TRBV7-9,TRBD1,CASSFGDRGGYGYTF,TGTGCCAGCAGCTTCGGGGACAGGGGCGGGTATGGCTACACCTTC
TRBJ2-7,many,TRBV2,NA,CASSSSPYEQYF,TGTGCCAGCAGTAGTTCACCCTACGAGCAGTACTTC
TRBJ2-1,NA,TRBV4-2,TRBD2,CASSPEGTSGDNEQFF,TGTGCCAGCAGCCCAGAAGGGACTAGCGGGGACAATGAGCAGTTCTTC
TRBJ2-7,many,TRBV7-2,NA,CASSLGGFPYEQYF,TGTGCCAGCAGCTTAGGTGGCTTCCCCTACGAGCAGTACTTC
TRBJ2-7,many,TRBV18,NA,CASLRLNPYEQYF,TGTGCCAGCCTCAGACTGAACCCGTACGAGCAGTACTTC
TRBJ2-1,NA,TRBV4-2,NA,CASSQAPGAGAHSYNEQFF,TGTGCCAGCAGCCAAGCGCCGGGGGCGGGGGCGCACTCCTACAATGAGCAGTTCTTC
TRBJ2-1,few,TRBV9,NA,CASSLQSGGGLFEQFF,TGTGCCAGCAGCCTCCAGTCGGGCGGGGGCCTGTTTGAGCAGTTCTTC
TRBJ1-4,few,TRBV5-1,NA,CASSLGGVSNEKLFF,TGCGCCAGCAGCTTAGGCGGAGTCTCTAATGAAAAACTGTTTTTT
TRBJ2-3,few,TRBV28,NA,CASSFLGARYF,TGTGCCAGCAGTTTTTTGGGTGCTCGGTATTTT
TRBJ2-3,few,TRBV27,TRBD2,CASRRKLAGAHTDTQYF,TGTGCCAGCAGACGGAAACTAGCGGGAGCTCACACAGATACGCAGTATTTT
TRBJ1-4,NA,TRBV27,NA,CASSLWSGGYEKLFF,TGTGCCAGCAGTTTATGGTCTGGGGGCTATGAAAAACTGTTTTTT